A selection of T cell receptor beta chains follows, all from one sample in a study of cytomegalovirus exposure and HLA in healthy donors. Using immunoSEQ multiplex PCR, the repertoire was profiled, and TCRdb retains in-frame clones only, with some absent. Seen here are about 140,000 clones, approximately 84% observed once, and the top ten hold 1.4% to 1.5%. The material sequenced was PBMCs. The receptors shown here come from a woman aged 25 to 39 in good health and CMV-seronegative. CDR3s include the opening cysteine and the closing phenylalanine or tryptophan. Fields, in order: CDR3 protein, CDR3 DNA, J gene, clone size, V gene, D gene. The D gene is left open where the match is weak. The listing skips clone size in some rows; elsewhere it reads once, few, many or a size class.

CDR3 protein: CASSPPLARVEQYF
CDR3 DNA: TGTGCCAGCAGTCCCCCCTTGGCCCGGGTCGAGCAGTACTTC
J gene: TRBJ2-7
clone size: medium-sized
V gene: TRBV28
D gene: -

CDR3 protein: CASSVSGPHEQYF
CDR3 DNA: TGTGCCAGCAGTGTCTCCGGTCCCCACGAGCAGTACTTC
J gene: TRBJ2-7
clone size: -
V gene: TRBV2
D gene: -

CDR3 protein: CASSGAGQGTYGYTF
CDR3 DNA: TGCGCCAGCAGCGGGGCGGGACAGGGGACCTATGGCTACACCTTC
J gene: TRBJ1-2
clone size: once
V gene: TRBV5-1
D gene: TRBD1

CDR3 protein: CASSLVYGGEQYF
CDR3 DNA: TGTGCCAGCAGCTTAGTGTACGGGGGCGAGCAGTACTTC
J gene: TRBJ2-7
clone size: medium-sized
V gene: TRBV7-8
D gene: -

CDR3 protein: CASISLDRESEPLHF
CDR3 DNA: TGTGCCAGCATTAGCCTGGACAGGGAATCTGAACCCCTCCACTTT
J gene: TRBJ1-6
clone size: -
V gene: TRBV2
D gene: TRBD1

CDR3 protein: CASSLTGPGGYTDTQYF
CDR3 DNA: TGTGCCAGCAGCTTGACGGGACCGGGGGGTTACACAGATACGCAGTATTTT
J gene: TRBJ2-3
clone size: -
V gene: TRBV5-5
D gene: TRBD2

CDR3 protein: CAWNKADEKLFF
CDR3 DNA: TGTGCCTGGAATAAGGCGGATGAAAAACTGTTTTTT
J gene: TRBJ1-4
clone size: -
V gene: TRBV30
D gene: -

CDR3 protein: CASSYTPGRQNTEAFF
CDR3 DNA: TGTGCCAGCAGCTACACCCCAGGCAGGCAGAACACTGAAGCTTTCTTT
J gene: TRBJ1-1
clone size: -
V gene: TRBV6-5
D gene: -

CDR3 protein: CASSPGGIGGELFF
CDR3 DNA: TGCGCCAGCAGCCCAGGGGGCATCGGCGGGGAGCTGTTTTTT
J gene: TRBJ2-2
clone size: -
V gene: TRBV5-1
D gene: TRBD1

CDR3 protein: CASSETSGSDTQYF
CDR3 DNA: TGTGCCAGCAGTGAAACTAGCGGGTCAGATACGCAGTATTTT
J gene: TRBJ2-3
clone size: few
V gene: TRBV6-4
D gene: TRBD2

CDR3 protein: CASSGSGTGGYLFGEKLFF
CDR3 DNA: TGTGCCAGCAGCGGATCCGGGACAGGGGGCTACCTTTTTGGGGAAAAACTGTTTTTT
J gene: TRBJ1-4
clone size: -
V gene: TRBV2
D gene: TRBD1

CDR3 protein: CASSISEGREQYF
CDR3 DNA: TGTGCCAGCAGCATTAGCGAAGGGCGCGAGCAGTACTTC
J gene: TRBJ2-7
clone size: -
V gene: TRBV7-6
D gene: -

CDR3 protein: CASRHRGRRDRTFFVRSNQPQHF
CDR3 DNA: TGTGCCAGCAGACACCGAGGCCGCCGGGACAGAACTTTTTTTGTTCGGTCCAATCAGCCCCAGCATTTT
J gene: TRBJ1-5
clone size: -
V gene: TRBV6-8
D gene: TRBD1

CDR3 protein: CASSPGTGGAGVNYGYTF
CDR3 DNA: TGTGCCAGCTCACCAGGGACAGGGGGCGCGGGCGTCAACTATGGCTACACCTTC
J gene: TRBJ1-2
clone size: -
V gene: TRBV18
D gene: TRBD1

CDR3 protein: CASSIRDRPETQYF
CDR3 DNA: TGTGCCAGTAGTATCCGGGACAGGCCAGAGACCCAGTACTTC
J gene: TRBJ2-5
clone size: -
V gene: TRBV19
D gene: TRBD1

CDR3 protein: CASMRHDTGELFF
CDR3 DNA: TGTGCCAGTATGAGGCATGACACCGGGGAGCTGTTTTTT
J gene: TRBJ2-2
clone size: -
V gene: TRBV19
D gene: -

CDR3 protein: CASSIRTRADTQYF
CDR3 DNA: TGTGCCAGCAGCATCCGAACTAGAGCAGATACGCAGTATTTT
J gene: TRBJ2-3
clone size: -
V gene: TRBV4-2
D gene: -

CDR3 protein: CASSLGDREITEAFF
CDR3 DNA: TGTGCCAGCAGCTTAGGAGACAGGGAGATCACTGAAGCTTTCTTT
J gene: TRBJ1-1
clone size: -
V gene: TRBV7-9
D gene: TRBD1

CDR3 protein: CAIPSPGQSAYEQYF
CDR3 DNA: TGTGCCATTCCAAGCCCGGGACAGTCGGCCTACGAGCAGTACTTC
J gene: TRBJ2-7
clone size: -
V gene: TRBV19
D gene: TRBD1

CDR3 protein: CASSGDRGGSPLHF
CDR3 DNA: TGTGCCAGCAGTGGCGACAGGGGTGGATCACCCCTCCACTTT
J gene: TRBJ1-6
clone size: few
V gene: TRBV25-1
D gene: TRBD1

CDR3 protein: CASRATGGIYEQYF
CDR3 DNA: TGTGCCAGCAGAGCGACAGGGGGCATCTACGAGCAGTACTTC
J gene: TRBJ2-7
clone size: -
V gene: TRBV6-6
D gene: TRBD1

CDR3 protein: CASSPGASGSTDTQYF
CDR3 DNA: TGCGCCAGCAGCCCGGGGGCTAGCGGGAGCACAGATACGCAGTATTTT
J gene: TRBJ2-3
clone size: -
V gene: TRBV5-1
D gene: TRBD2

CDR3 protein: CASSDRGRDGYTF
CDR3 DNA: TGTGCCAGCTCTGACAGGGGACGCGATGGCTACACCTTC
J gene: TRBJ1-2
clone size: -
V gene: TRBV18
D gene: TRBD1

CDR3 protein: CASSPKSGTGVRYEQYF
CDR3 DNA: TGTGCCAGCAGCCCTAAGTCCGGGACAGGGGTCCGCTACGAGCAGTACTTC
J gene: TRBJ2-7
clone size: -
V gene: TRBV7-2
D gene: TRBD1

CDR3 protein: CSVWTGYEQYF
CDR3 DNA: TGCAGCGTGTGGACAGGCTACGAGCAGTACTTC
J gene: TRBJ2-7
clone size: -
V gene: TRBV29-1
D gene: TRBD1

CDR3 protein: CASRTSRGNTIYF
CDR3 DNA: TGTGCCAGCAGGACATCCCGGGGAAACACCATATATTTT
J gene: TRBJ1-3
clone size: -
V gene: TRBV27
D gene: -

CDR3 protein: CASSANHRDSLYEQYF
CDR3 DNA: TGCGCCAGCAGCGCTAATCACCGGGACAGCTTATACGAGCAGTACTTC
J gene: TRBJ2-7
clone size: once
V gene: TRBV5-1
D gene: TRBD1

CDR3 protein: CASSESKGGTQYF
CDR3 DNA: TGTGCCAGCAGTGAGTCAAAGGGAGGTACGCAGTATTTT
J gene: TRBJ2-3
clone size: -
V gene: TRBV2
D gene: -

CDR3 protein: CASSPGVTRKKETQYF
CDR3 DNA: TGTGCCAGCTCACCAGGGGTGACTAGGAAGAAAGAGACCCAGTACTTC
J gene: TRBJ2-5
clone size: -
V gene: TRBV18
D gene: -

CDR3 protein: CASSFVPGSYEQYF
CDR3 DNA: TGCGCCAGCAGTTTCGTACCGGGTTCCTACGAGCAGTACTTC
J gene: TRBJ2-7
clone size: -
V gene: TRBV4-1
D gene: -